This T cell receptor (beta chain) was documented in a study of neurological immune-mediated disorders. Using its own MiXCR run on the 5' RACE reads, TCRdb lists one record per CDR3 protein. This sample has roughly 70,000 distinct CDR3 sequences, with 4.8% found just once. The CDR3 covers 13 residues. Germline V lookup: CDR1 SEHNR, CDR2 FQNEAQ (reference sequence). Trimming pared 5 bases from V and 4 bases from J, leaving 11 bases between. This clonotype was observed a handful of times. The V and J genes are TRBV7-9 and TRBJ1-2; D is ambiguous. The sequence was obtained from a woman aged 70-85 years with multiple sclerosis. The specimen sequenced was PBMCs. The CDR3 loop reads CASSLNNFYGYTF. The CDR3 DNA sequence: TGTGCCAGCAGCCTGAACAATTTCTATGGCTACACCTTC.